The present entry profiles one T cell receptor (beta chain) with its context. Antigen: not known. The data belong to a study of CD8+ T cells in alopecia areata. Study-level information: For treated patients, severity scores reflected the percentage of scalp area affected.

cDNA reverse transcribed from extracted RNA served as the sequencing template. Profiled with immunoSEQ multiplex PCR; TCRdb holds only in-frame clones, not every one. Among 80,000 to 95,000 clones listed, around 44% were seen once. As for treatment: oral pan-JAK inhibitor, 5-10 mg twice daily. Sorting of CD4+ and CD8+ T cells was performed on PBMCs. This CDR3 contains 15 residues. From germline, CDR1 is MGHDK and CDR2 SYGVNS. V was trimmed by 6 bases and J by 2 bases, leaving 14 bases between them. Findings and limits, study-wide: Scalp clonality decreased significantly with tofacitinib, and so did expanded CD8+ clones among the top 100.

The clonotype was recovered from a human donor with alopecia areata. The input for sequencing was CD8+ T cells sorted from blood, taken at week 24, from a patient treated with tofacitinib. The V call is TRBV25-1, the J call TRBJ2-4; D perhaps matches TRBD1 (6 bases). The chain's CDR3 is CASRSEQGSKNIQYF. The DNA for the CDR3 is TGTGCCAGCAGGTCCGAACAGGGTTCCAAAAACATTCAGTACTTC.